This passage covers 14 T cell receptor beta chains from one sample sequenced in a study of CD8 T cells in ankylosing spondylitis. What these receptors recognize is not known. TCRdb used MiXCR to reprocess the 5' RACE reads, holding one entry per CDR3 protein. Altogether 700,000 to 1,000,000 distinct CDR3 sequences are present, about 11% being singletons, with the ten largest covering just over 0.5%. The study, taken as a whole, reports: The study identified a TCR beta motif of fewer than 10 highly homologous variants that appeared characteristic of ankylosing spondylitis blood.

The sample was blood, either unsorted or a sorted T cell fraction (not recorded which). These receptors were taken from a male donor with ankylosing spondylitis.

This clonotype has at least ten counts. This rearrangement joins TRBV18 to TRBJ2-3; D unclear. V was pared by 5 bases and J by 2 bases, with 14 bases between. The CDR3 sequence is 15 residues long. Germline-derived CDR1 and CDR2 are KGHSH and LQKENI. The CDR3 nucleotides read TGTGCCAGCTCAGCCCAGCGCGCGACCACAGATACGCAGTATTTT. It translates to CASSAQRATTDTQYF.

The CDR3 DNA reads as TGCGCCAGCAGCCAAGGACAGTGGCCCAGCGAGCAGTACTTC. Translated: CASSQGQWPSEQYF. This sequence joins TRBV4-1 and TRBJ2-7, with D perhaps matching TRBD1 (5 bases). From germline, CDR1 is MGHRA and CDR2 YSYEKL. The CDR3 is made up of 14 amino acids. Trimming removed 1 base from V and 6 bases from J, with 13 bases in between.

This clonotype was seen a handful of times. This chain uses TRBV27 with TRBJ2-1; D may correspond to TRBD1 or TRBD2 (5 bases each). CDR1 and CDR2 from the germline V gene are MNHEY and SMNVEV (reference sequence). The V end was cut by 5 bases, the J end by 0 bases, with 11 bases between. The CDR3 consists of 15 residues. The chain's CDR3 is CASSRDQSSYNEQFF. Here the CDR3 DNA reads TGTGCCAGCAGTCGGGACCAGAGCTCCTACAATGAGCAGTTCTTC.

At least ten counts were recorded for this clonotype. The chain recombines TRBV5-1 with TRBJ2-3; 7 bases agree with TRBD1. The J segment lost 4 bases and the V segment lost 1 base, leaving 6 bases of the junction unmatched. Germline V lookup: CDR1 SGHRS, CDR2 YFSETQ. CDR3 length: 15 residues. The CDR3 DNA is TGCGCCAGCAGCTTGAGGACAGGAGCAGCAGATACGCAGTATTTT. Translation: CASSLRTGAADTQYF.

This clonotype was picked up a small number of times. The V and J genes are TRBV6-2 or TRBV6-3 and TRBJ2-1; the D gene is possibly TRBD1 (6 bases). V lost 0 bases and J lost 0, with 18 bases in between. Germline loops: CDR1 MNHEY, CDR2 SVGEGT. The CDR3 is made up of 19 amino acids. The CDR3 loop is CASSYSSFLRGSSYNEQFF. CDR3 bases: TGTGCCAGCAGTTACTCCTCCTTCCTCAGGGGCAGCTCCTACAATGAGCAGTTCTTC.

The chain links TRBV4-3 to TRBJ2-3; either TRBD1 or TRBD2 may fit D (5 bases each). Trimming removed 2 bases at V and 2 bases at J, with 14 bases between. Germline V gene lookup returns CDR1 LGHNA and CDR2 YSLEER. The CDR3 covers 16 residues. Here the CDR3 reads CASSQRGEPPTDTQYF. CDR3 nucleotides: TGCGCCAGCAGCCAAAGAGGGGAACCTCCCACAGATACGCAGTATTTT.

V is TRBV7-9 and J is TRBJ1-1; D may be TRBD1 (5 bases). CDR1 is SEHNR and CDR2 is FQNEAQ in the germline V gene (reference sequence). Trimming shortened V by 3 bases and J by 8 bases, and 16 bases separated the two germline ends. The CDR3 totals 14 residues. For the CDR3, the DNA is TGTGCCAGCAGCTTTGCAGGGACGATCGCGGAAGCTTTCTTT. Residues: CASSFAGTIAEAFF.

This clonotype appeared a single time. The chain uses TRBV5-1 and TRBJ2-5, with TRBD1 as a possible D gene (5 bases). CDR1 is SGHRS, CDR2 YFSETQ, per germline. The CDR3 loop spans 13 amino acids. Deletions cut 3 bases from V and 5 bases from J, with 11 bases between. The CDR3 reads CASSWGGSETQYF. In DNA form, the CDR3 reads TGCGCCAGCAGCTGGGGCGGCTCCGAGACCCAGTACTTC.

This clonotype was observed a handful of times. The DNA of the CDR3 is TGCGCCAGCAGCCAAGATGGGGGAGGGCCTGAAGCTTTCTTT. It encodes CASSQDGGGPEAFF. The J gene is TRBJ1-1, the V gene TRBV4-3; a possible D gene is TRBD1 (5 bases). V was trimmed by 0 bases and J by 6 bases, leaving 11 bases between them. CDR3 size: 14 residues. Germline V gene lookup returns CDR1 LGHNA and CDR2 YSLEER.

This clonotype appeared a few times. The V gene is TRBV12-3 or TRBV12-4, the J gene TRBJ1-4; 8 bases fit TRBD1. Germline trimming cut 5 bases from V and 4 bases from J; bases unmatched to any gene: 6. The CDR3 runs 15 residues. Written as DNA, the CDR3 is TGTGCCAGCAGTCCTCGGGACAGGTTTAATGAAAAACTGTTTTTT. This translates into CASSPRDRFNEKLFF.

V is TRBV11-3 and J is TRBJ2-5; TRBD1 is a possible D gene (6 bases). Trimming removed 5 bases at V and 5 bases at J, with 21 bases between. CDR1 is SGHNT, CDR2 YENEEA, per germline. The CDR3 contains 16 residues. CDR3 bases: TGTGCCAGCAGCCTTAGAGGGAGCGGACAGTCGGAGACCCAGTACTTC. Protein: CASSLRGSGQSETQYF.

The V call is TRBV12-3 or TRBV12-4, the J call TRBJ2-7; TRBD2 matches at 7 bases. The CDR3 is made up of 14 amino acids. After removal of 5 bases from V and 8 bases from J, the junction contained 12 bases not matched to a gene. CDR3 loop: CASSLGGSVTQQYF. The CDR3 nucleotides read TGTGCCAGCAGTCTTGGCGGGAGTGTTACGCAGCAGTACTTC.

CDR3: CASSQDRSGRGNYGYTF. DNA for the CDR3: TGTGCCAGCAGCCAAGATCGGTCGGGCAGGGGAAACTATGGCTACACCTTC. This sequence joins TRBV4-2 and TRBJ1-2, with D possibly TRBD1 on 6 matching bases. V was cut by 0 bases and J by 2 bases, with 16 bases left in between. This CDR3 is 17 amino acids long. Germline values: CDR1 LGHNA, CDR2 YNFKEQ.

This clonotype was seen a handful of times. The gene calls are TRBV7-8 and TRBJ1-1; no clear D. In germline, CDR1 is SGHVS, CDR2 FQNEAQ. This CDR3 is built from 12 residues. V shed 5 bases and J shed 10 bases, with 14 bases lying between them. The CDR3 bases are TGTGCCAGCAGCGCTTCACAGAAATCAGCTTTCTTT. This gives the protein CASSASQKSAFF.